One and the same sample provided the 23 T cell receptor beta chains below, sequenced in a study of vaccination and CD4 T cells after COVID-19. These receptors are not linked to any known antigen. The Oncomine TCR Beta short-read assay was applied to DNA of cultured CD4+ T cells. TCRdb analysed the PCR reads with MiXCR anew, one entry per CDR3 protein. This table has around 25,000 distinct CDR3 sequences, under 55% appearing once. Treatment in this sample: roughly 10-day PBMC culture with coronavirus spike peptide pools or control peptides (ViraFEST assay). The sequenced sample consisted of CD4+ T cells from blood, cultured in vitro. The receptors derive from a human donor who had recovered from COVID-19.

This clonotype has just a few counts. J is TRBJ2-7 and V is TRBV7-2, with 14 bases aligning to TRBD2. CDR3 length: 18 residues. The germline gives CDR1 SGHTA, CDR2 FQGNSA. With V trimmed by 0 bases and J by 6 bases, 10 bases remained unmatched. The CDR3 is CASSLATSGGAIFGEQYF. CDR3 in DNA: TGTGCCAGCAGCTTAGCGACTAGCGGGGGGGCCATTTTCGGCGAGCAGTACTTC.

The chain employs TRBV20-1 and TRBJ1-5; no firm D call. The CDR3 contains 16 residues. Trimming pared 6 bases from V and 1 base from J, leaving 19 bases between. Germline CDR1 reads DFQATT; CDR2 reads SNEGSKA (reference sequence). CDR3 nucleotide sequence: TGCAGTGCCTCAATGTCATCTGAACCGAGCAATCAGCCCCAGCATTTT. This encodes CSASMSSEPSNQPQHF.

CDR3 nucleotide sequence: TGTGCCAGTAGTGTCGGACAGGGTGAGCAGTACTTC. Its protein is CASSVGQGEQYF. This chain joins TRBV19 and TRBJ2-7, with TRBD1 matching 8 bases. The germline CDR1 and CDR2 sequences are LNHDA and SQIVND (reference sequence). The CDR3 loop spans 12 amino acids. Trimming removed 5 bases from V and 7 bases from J; junction bases left unmatched: 4.

The V and J genes are TRBV20-1 and TRBJ2-3, with D uncertain. The CDR3 extends over 16 amino acids. Germline V gives CDR1 DFQATT, CDR2 SNEGSKA (reference sequence). V dropped 5 bases and J dropped 0 bases, with 18 bases sitting between them. The CDR3 loop reads CSAHPSSVASTDTQYF. Written as DNA, the CDR3 is TGCAGTGCTCACCCCTCCAGCGTTGCGAGCACAGATACGCAGTATTTT.

V gene TRBV28 combines with J gene TRBJ1-2, with 7 bases lining up with TRBD1. CDR3 size: 14 residues. Germline V CDR1 and CDR2: MDHEN, SYDVKM. V was clipped by 5 bases and J by 5 bases; unmatched bases: 8. CDR3 sequence reads: CASSTQGRGYGYTF. The CDR3 DNA reads TGTGCCAGCAGTACACAGGGGAGGGGATATGGCTACACCTTC.

The J gene is TRBJ1-2, the V gene TRBV2; a weak D match, TRBD1 (5 bases). Looked up from germline, CDR1 is SNHLY and CDR2 is FYNNEI. The CDR3 has 15 amino acids. Trimming removed 5 bases from V and 8 bases from J, with 21 bases in between. The chain's CDR3 is CASSIQRGPAGGYTF. CDR3 nucleotide sequence: TGTGCCAGCAGTATCCAAAGGGGACCGGCAGGGGGCTACACCTTC.

This clonotype was seen a handful of times. The V gene is TRBV6-1, the J gene TRBJ2-5; 8 nucleotides match TRBD2. The CDR3 runs 14 residues. The V segment lost 7 bases and the J segment 5 bases; nucleotides outside the gene matches: 9. Germline lookup yields CDR1 MNHNS and CDR2 SASEGT. The CDR3 is CASTHGGVRETQYF. The CDR3 region has the DNA TGTGCCAGCACTCACGGGGGGGTGCGGGAGACCCAGTACTTC.

This clonotype was seen only a few times. This chain connects TRBV11-3 to TRBJ1-6; D uncertain. The CDR3 is 14 residues long. Trimming left V 3 bases short and J 9 bases short, with 12 bases between. Germline V CDR1 and CDR2: SGHNT, YENEEA. CDR3: CASSLGNMGSPLHF. CDR3 nucleotides: TGTGCCAGCAGCTTGGGGAATATGGGTTCACCCCTCCACTTT.

This chain joins TRBV27 and TRBJ1-5, with TRBD1 identical over 8 bases. Per the germline V gene, CDR1 is MNHEY and CDR2 is SMNVEV (reference sequence). This CDR3 contains 13 residues. The junction had 8 bases not matched to a gene; V was cut back by 11 bases and J by 5 bases. The CDR3, as DNA: TGTGCCGGAAACAGGGGGGGGGATCAGCCCCAGCATTTT. This sequence encodes CAGNRGGDQPQHF.

The chain recombines TRBV21-1 with TRBJ2-3. TRBV21-1 is classified as a pseudogene. The CDR3 length is 16 residues. The CDR3 reads CASSRPTLTSTDTQYF. CDR3 coding DNA: TGTGCCAGCAGCAGACCCACATTGACCAGCACAGATACGCAGTATTTT.

The chain combines TRBV19 with TRBJ2-1; no clear D gene. Per germline, CDR1 LNHDA and CDR2 SQIVND (reference sequence). CDR3 length: 16 residues. Trimming left V 3 bases short and J 0 bases short, with 12 bases between. The chain's CDR3 is CASSIVPRSSYNEQFF. The CDR3 DNA reads TGTGCCAGTAGTATTGTCCCCAGGAGCTCCTACAATGAGCAGTTCTTC.

The chain couples TRBV20-1 to TRBJ2-5; perhaps D is TRBD1 or TRBD2 (5 bases each). CDR1 and CDR2 from the germline V gene are DFQATT and SNEGSKA (reference sequence). V lost 3 bases to trimming and J lost 1 base, with 12 bases between them. CDR3 size: 14 residues. The CDR3 DNA is TGCAGTGCTAGGGTAGCGACAGTCCAAGAGACCCAGTACTTC. Translating it yields CSARVATVQETQYF.

V usage is TRBV10-3 and J usage is TRBJ1-5, with 7 bases identical to TRBD1. CDR1 and CDR2 from the germline V gene are ENHRY and SYGVKD. Trimming took 2 bases from V and 6 from J; bases not matched to a gene: 4. This CDR3 spans 14 amino acids. The CDR3 DNA reads as TGTGCCATCAGTGAGGACAGGGACGGTCAGCCCCAGCATTTT. Translating gives CAISEDRDGQPQHF.

The rearrangement links TRBV10-1 to TRBJ1-4; D is unresolved. This CDR3 has 12 residues. V lost 3 bases to trimming and J lost 8 bases, with 7 bases between them. Germline CDR1 reads WNHNN; CDR2 reads SYGVQD (reference sequence). CDR3 amino acids: CASSDRYEKLFF. The CDR3 nucleotides read TGCGCCAGCAGTGATCGATACGAAAAACTGTTTTTT.

This sequence joins TRBV11-3 and TRBJ2-5; D perhaps matches TRBD2 (6 bases). CDR1 SGHNT and CDR2 YENEEA come from the germline V gene. V was shortened by 1 base and J by 1 base, with 22 bases between the two germline ends. The CDR3 extends over 19 amino acids. CDR3 DNA sequence: TGTGCCAGCAGCTTAGGGCGTATGGGTGCGGGGCACCTCCAAGAGACCCAGTACTTC. Translated, it gives CASSLGRMGAGHLQETQYF.

This chain links TRBV10-2 with TRBJ1-1, with D hard to call. CDR1 and CDR2 from the germline V gene are WSHSY and SAAADI. Trimming cost V 6 bases and J 3 bases, with 8 bases left between them. The CDR3 sequence is 12 residues long. CDR3 in amino acids: CASRRGDTEAFF. The CDR3, as DNA: TGCGCCAGCAGACGTGGGGACACTGAAGCTTTCTTT.

This chain links TRBV7-9 with TRBJ2-7; 11 nucleotides agree with TRBD2. V was pared by 3 bases and J by 7 bases, with 5 bases of the junction left unmatched. CDR1 and CDR2 (germline): SEHNR, FQNEAQ (reference sequence). The CDR3 totals 14 residues. In DNA, the CDR3 is TGTGCCAGCAGCTTTATAGCGGGAGGGGGAGAGCAGTACTTC. It encodes CASSFIAGGGEQYF.

The V gene is TRBV6-1, the J gene TRBJ1-6; maybe TRBD1 (5 bases). The germline V and J ends were trimmed by 7 bases and 14 bases, with 18 bases remaining between them. The length of the CDR3 is 13 residues. CDR1 is MNHNS, CDR2 SASEGT, per germline. DNA of the CDR3: TGTGCCAGCACCCAAGCACCAGGGACGGCCCTCCACTTT. Translated, it gives CASTQAPGTALHF.

This clonotype was observed a single time. The V and J genes are TRBV27 and TRBJ2-2, with D unclear. Trimming removed 3 bases at V and 4 bases at J, with 15 bases between. The CDR3 extends over 16 amino acids. Germline V gives CDR1 MNHEY, CDR2 SMNVEV (reference sequence). CDR3 in DNA: TGTGCCAGCAGTTTTTCCCCCTTAGCTTCCACCGGGGAGCTGTTTTTT. Its protein product is CASSFSPLASTGELFF.

V and J are TRBV5-1 and TRBJ1-2, with 7 bases lining up with TRBD1. The germline CDR1 and CDR2 sequences are SGHRS and YFSETQ. This CDR3 region has 15 residues. V was clipped by 4 bases and J by 6 bases; unmatched bases: 12. The CDR3 coding sequence is TGCGCCAGCAGCGCCCGACAGGGCAATCCGGATGGCTACACCTTC. It encodes CASSARQGNPDGYTF.

The V call is TRBV7-9, the J call TRBJ1-1, with 9 bases lining up with TRBD1. With 2 bases clipped from V and 2 bases from J, the junction kept 3 bases outside the gene matches. The germline V gene encodes CDR1 SEHNR and CDR2 FQNEAQ (reference sequence). CDR3 size: 15 residues. The CDR3 nucleotides are TGTGCCAGCAGCTTAAGGGGACAGGGAAACACTGAAGCTTTCTTT. Residues: CASSLRGQGNTEAFF.

This clonotype appeared a few times. The rearrangement joins TRBV6-1 to TRBJ2-7; 11 bases map to TRBD2. In germline, CDR1 is MNHNS, CDR2 SASEGT. This CDR3 has 17 amino acids. J was trimmed by 1 base and V by 5 bases; bases with no gene match: 10. CDR3 region: CASSPRGRLAGSYEQYF. CDR3 DNA sequence: TGTGCCAGCAGTCCCAGGGGGCGACTAGCGGGGTCCTACGAGCAGTACTTC.

In this sample, this clonotype turned up a few times. The chain joins TRBV6-1 to TRBJ2-5; 11 bases line up with TRBD1. The CDR3 sequence is 18 residues long. Looked up from germline, CDR1 is MNHNS and CDR2 is SASEGT. V was pared by 6 bases and J by 6 bases, with 18 bases of the junction left unmatched. CDR3 DNA sequence: TGTGCCAGCAGGGGGACAGGGGGGTTTATCCCGGGATACCAGACCCAGTACTTC. Translating gives CASRGTGGFIPGYQTQYF.